A single sample is the source of the 14 T cell receptor beta chains below, sequenced in a study of breast tumors, draining lymph nodes, adjacent tissues. MiXCR, applied by TCRdb to the multiplex PCR reads, yields one record per CDR3 protein. This sample carries about 180,000 distinct CDR3 sequences, about 33% of them seen once, and the ten largest clones take approximately 4.2%. The lymph nodes were axillary draining lymph nodes from breast cancer patients. Input material: axillary lymph node tissue. The receptors derive from a female donor with breast cancer. Some clones in this sample may be carry-over from other donors' samples.

J is TRBJ1-2 and V is TRBV6-5, with unresolved D. The CDR3 is 13 residues long. Germline CDR1 is MNHEY and CDR2 is SVGAGI. Trimming cost V 4 bases and J 4 bases, with 10 bases left between them. CDR3 bases: TGTGCCAGCAGTTTTTCGGAAAGCTATGGCTACACCTTC. The encoded protein is CASSFSESYGYTF.

This clonotype is categorized as medium-sized. This chain connects TRBV4-2 to TRBJ1-2; D possibly corresponds to TRBD1 (5 bases). The germline gives CDR1 LGHNA, CDR2 YNFKEQ. The CDR3 totals 14 residues. The V end was cut by 0 bases, the J end by 4 bases, with 9 bases between. The CDR3 DNA reads TGTGCCAGCAGCCAAGATCAGGGACCCTATGGCTACACCTTC. Translation: CASSQDQGPYGYTF.

A word on this clonotype: A read error may be the cause here, since a much bigger clone is one base away. The chain links TRBV5-6 to TRBJ1-2; TRBD1 agrees at 10 bases. The germline V gene has CDR1 SGHDT and CDR2 YYEEEE. The CDR3 has 18 residues. The DNA for the CDR3 is TGTGTCAGCAGCTTCTCCCCTGACCCGGGACAGGGGTCCTATGGCTACACCTTC. Amino acids: CVSSFSPDPGQGSYGYTF.

This clonotype was seen ten or more times. V is TRBV2 and J is TRBJ2-7, with no clear D. This CDR3 contains 13 residues. Germline CDR1 is SNHLY and CDR2 is FYNNEI. V was cut by 1 base and J by 6 bases, with 10 bases left in between. The CDR3 sequence: CASSEGLPPEQYF. CDR3 in DNA: TGTGCCAGCAGTGAAGGACTCCCCCCCGAGCAGTACTTC. Full variable domain (remainder filled in from reference TRBV2 and TRBJ2-7): EPEVTQTPSHQVTQMGQEVILRCVPISNHLYFYWYRQILGQKVEFLVSFYNNEISEKSEIFDDQFSVERPDGSNFTLKIRSTKLEDSAMYFCASSEGLPPEQYFGPGTRLTVT.

Ten or more counts support this clonotype. The CDR3 here is CASSGQNSPLHF. CDR3 bases: TGTGCCAGCAGTGGACAGAATTCACCCCTCCACTTT. The chain recombines TRBV12-3 or TRBV12-4 with TRBJ1-6; tentative D call: TRBD1 (6 bases). This CDR3 has 12 residues. V lost 5 bases to trimming and J lost 7 bases, with 6 bases between them.

This clonotype was observed a few times. A single base separates this from a much larger clone, so it may be a read error. The chain carries TRBV9 and TRBJ2-3, with D perhaps TRBD1 or TRBD2 (6 bases each). Per germline, CDR1 SGDLS and CDR2 YYNGEE. The CDR3 spans 15 residues. CDR3 sequence: CASSASGDSGQTPYF. CDR3 sequence (DNA): TGTGCCAGCAGCGCCTCAGGGGACTCGGGCCAGACGCCGTATTTT.

This sequence joins TRBV7-2 and TRBJ2-2; no clear D gene. Trimming stripped 3 bases from V and 0 bases from J, with 8 bases between. The CDR3 has 15 residues. CDR1 is SGHTA and CDR2 is FQGNSA in the germline V gene. Here the CDR3 reads CASSFYLSNTGELFF. In nucleotides, the CDR3 is TGTGCCAGCAGCTTCTATCTATCGAACACCGGGGAGCTGTTTTTT.

Notes on this clonotype: An end of the junction does not agree with germline; a read error may underlie this. The chain links TRBV29-1 to TRBJ2-7, with 9 bases matching TRBD2. The CDR3 spans 15 residues. Germline CDR1 SQVTM, CDR2 ANQGSEA. CDR3 DNA sequence: TGCAGCGTCCAAAAGGGCGGGAGGGCCGTACACGAGCGGCACTTC. Its protein is CSVQKGGRAVHERHF.

In this sample, this clonotype turned up many times. This chain uses TRBV3-1 with TRBJ1-2; D not certain. Germline V CDR1 and CDR2: LGHDT, YNNKEL (reference sequence). This CDR3 region has 14 residues. Trimming cost V 6 bases and J 3 bases, with 14 bases left between them. The CDR3 DNA sequence: TGTGCCAGCAGACCCTCGAGCGGTCACTATGGCTACACCTTC. This translates into CASRPSSGHYGYTF.

V usage is TRBV2 and J usage is TRBJ2-2, with D perhaps being TRBD1 or TRBD2 (6 bases each). The V gene lost 5 bases and the J gene lost 2 bases, with 9 bases spanning the gap. CDR3 length equals 14 residues. The V gene's germline CDR1 is SNHLY and CDR2 FYNNEI. In DNA, the CDR3 is TGTGCCAGCAGTAAGGGGGGAAACACCGGGGAGCTGTTTTTT. It is translated as CASSKGGNTGELFF.

With respect to this clonotype: A read error may be the cause here, since a much bigger clone is one base away. The V call is TRBV7-9, the J call TRBJ1-4; D not resolved. This CDR3 region has 15 residues. From germline, CDR1 is SEHNR and CDR2 FQNEAQ (reference sequence). Written as DNA, the CDR3 is TGTGCCAGCAGCTTAGTTGTAAGAAAGAATGAAAAACTGCTTTTT. It is translated as CASSLVVRKNEKLLF.

This clonotype was counted ten times or more. J is TRBJ1-3 and V is TRBV5-1; the match to TRBD1 covers 9 bases. Unmatched junction bases numbered 2, after V lost 3 bases and J lost 7 bases. Germline V CDR1 and CDR2: SGHRS, YFSETQ. This CDR3 comprises 13 residues. CDR3 loop: CASSYGQGNTIYF. The CDR3 DNA reads as TGCGCCAGCAGCTACGGACAGGGGAACACCATATATTTT.

This clonotype occurred many times. The chain uses TRBV29-1 and TRBJ2-7; 8 bases match TRBD2. Germline trimming cut 4 bases from V and 6 bases from J; bases unmatched to any gene: 8. The germline V gene encodes CDR1 SQVTM and CDR2 ANQGSEA. The CDR3 extends over 13 amino acids. The CDR3 sequence is CSVVLAGMREQYF. The DNA for the CDR3 is TGCAGCGTTGTTTTAGCGGGAATGCGCGAGCAGTACTTC.

A word on this clonotype: The missing conserved phenylalanine or tryptophan at the end of this CDR3 makes a read error likely. It is unclear where the CDR3 begins or ends on the DNA, so no DNA is shown, and the CDR3 is as TCRdb lists it. The chain uses TRBV9 and TRBJ1-3. 8 amino acids form the CDR3, both terminal residues included. Germline values: CDR1 SGDLS, CDR2 YYNGEE. The CDR3 sequence: CASSRLNT.